The 22 T cell receptor beta chains below all came from one sample that was sequenced in a study of chemoradiotherapy in HPV16-positive cancers. Libraries were prepared by immunoSEQ multiplex PCR; TCRdb keeps only in-frame clonotypes and omits some of them. The repertoire includes 8,000 to 9,000 clones, about 89% of them detected once, and 3.5% sits in the top ten. The sequences come from blood, collected from a patient who underwent chemoradiotherapy. The receptors stem from a human donor with HPV-associated anogenital cancer.

This chain links TRBV13 with TRBJ1-2; the D gene is possibly TRBD1 (5 bases). V lost 5 bases and J 0 bases, leaving 16 bases between the germline ends. The CDR3 is made up of 16 amino acids. Germline-derived CDR1 and CDR2 are PRHDT and FYEKMQ (reference sequence). The CDR3 nucleotides are TGTGCCAGCAGCCATTCAGGGAGCCCCGCTAACTATGGCTACACCTTC. Its protein is CASSHSGSPANYGYTF.

The rearrangement uses TRBV28 and TRBJ1-5; the D gene is possibly TRBD1 (6 bases). The CDR3 extends over 11 amino acids. Trimming removed 10 bases at V and 5 bases at J, with 9 bases between. The germline V gene has CDR1 MDHEN and CDR2 SYDVKM. The CDR3 here is CATQGHQPQHF. DNA for the CDR3: TGTGCCACCCAGGGGCATCAGCCCCAGCATTTT.

The genes are TRBV30 and TRBJ1-3; D is uncertain. The CDR3 runs 13 residues. The germline gives CDR1 GTSNPN, CDR2 SVGIG (reference sequence). V lost 8 bases and J 0 bases, leaving 11 bases between the germline ends. CDR3 region: CAGNLGSGNTIYF. CDR3 sequence (DNA): TGTGCCGGGAACTTGGGCTCTGGAAACACCATATATTTT.

The V and J genes are TRBV21-1 and TRBJ1-2. TRBV21-1 is termed a pseudogene. The CDR3 spans 15 residues. CDR3 DNA sequence: TGTGCCAGCAGCAAAGAACTTGGAACGTCTATGGCTGGTGTCTTC. Protein product: CASSKELGTSMAGVF.

This sequence joins TRBV30 and TRBJ1-1; D is uncertain. V dropped 2 bases and J dropped 1 base, with 8 bases sitting between them. This CDR3 has 13 amino acids. Germline V gene lookup returns CDR1 GTSNPN and CDR2 SVGIG (reference sequence). The CDR3 DNA reads TGTGCCTGGAGTAATCTTCCGAACACTGAAGCTTTCTTT. It codes for CAWSNLPNTEAFF. Full variable domain (rest looked up from reference TRBV30 and TRBJ1-1): SQTIHQWPATLVQPVGSPLSLECTVEGTSNPNLYWYRQAAGRGLQLLFYSVGIGQISSEVPQNLSASRPQDRQFILSSKKLLLSDSGFYLCAWSNLPNTEAFFGQGTRLTVV.

The chain links TRBV6-5 to TRBJ2-1, with D perhaps TRBD2 (6 bases). V was pared by 7 bases and J by 10 bases, with 11 bases between. Germline-derived CDR1 and CDR2 are MNHEY and SVGAGI. This CDR3 has 11 amino acids. The CDR3 region is CASTSSGEQFF. The CDR3 nucleotides read TGTGCCAGCACCTCCAGCGGGGAGCAGTTCTTC.

The chain is built from TRBV6-1 and TRBJ2-2; the match to TRBD2 covers 10 bases. Germline CDR1 MNHNS, CDR2 SASEGT. This CDR3 contains 16 residues. The ends lost 4 bases at V and 1 base at J; junction bases unmatched: 3. CDR3 sequence: CASSAGLAKNTGELFF. In nucleotides, the CDR3 is TGTGCCAGCAGTGCGGGACTAGCGAAGAACACCGGGGAGCTGTTTTTT.

The chain recombines TRBV11-1 with TRBJ2-7; D possibly corresponds to TRBD2 (6 bases). With 3 bases removed from V and 1 base from J, the gap between germline ends came to 13 bases. Germline lookup yields CDR1 SGHAT and CDR2 FQDESV (reference sequence). This CDR3 comprises 15 residues. In DNA, the CDR3 is TGTGCCAGCAGCTTTTATAGCGGATCTTCCTACGAGCAGTACTTC. It yields the protein CASSFYSGSSYEQYF.

The chain employs TRBV10-1 and TRBJ2-7, with D perhaps matching TRBD1 or TRBD2 (6 bases each). The germline V and J ends were trimmed by 4 bases and 2 bases, with 12 bases remaining between them. From germline, CDR1 is WNHNN and CDR2 SYGVQD (reference sequence). The CDR3 consists of 14 residues. The CDR3 DNA sequence: TGCGCCAGCAGTGTTGGGGGGCTCCCCTACGAGCAGTACTTC. This codes for CASSVGGLPYEQYF.

The rearrangement joins TRBV28 to TRBJ2-7; D is undetermined. The CDR3 contains 15 residues. The germline CDR1 and CDR2 sequences are MDHEN and SYDVKM. The V end was cut by 4 bases, the J end by 2 bases, with 15 bases between. CDR3 DNA sequence: TGTGCCAGCAGTTCCCCTCGGCAGGTAACCTACGAGCAGTACTTC. The encoded protein is CASSSPRQVTYEQYF.

The rearrangement joins TRBV30 to TRBJ1-4; 7 bases align to TRBD1. With V trimmed by 2 bases and J by 10 bases, 13 bases remained unmatched. CDR3 length: 15 residues. CDR1 and CDR2 (germline): GTSNPN, SVGIG (reference sequence). CDR3 amino acids: CAWSPNGQESVKLFF. In DNA, the CDR3 is TGTGCCTGGAGTCCGAACGGACAGGAAAGCGTAAAACTGTTTTTT.

The J gene is TRBJ1-5, the V gene TRBV11-3; 7 bases agree with TRBD1. V gave up 5 bases and J gave up 4 bases; unmatched junction bases: 8. This CDR3 comprises 15 residues. Per germline, CDR1 SGHNT and CDR2 YENEEA. CDR3 protein: CASSDRQGRNQPQHF. The CDR3 DNA sequence: TGTGCCAGCAGCGACAGACAGGGAAGGAATCAGCCCCAGCATTTT.

The chain combines TRBV4-2 with TRBJ1-1; TRBD1 might be the D (6 bases). Germline lookup yields CDR1 LGHNA and CDR2 YNFKEQ. The CDR3 is made up of 14 amino acids. V lost 0 bases and J 3 bases, leaving 8 bases between the germline ends. CDR3 in amino acids: CASSQEHRDTEAFF. The CDR3 nucleotides are TGTGCCAGCAGCCAAGAGCACAGGGACACTGAAGCTTTCTTT.

V is TRBV9 and J is TRBJ2-7; D is possibly TRBD1 (6 bases). The CDR3 contains 15 residues. Looked up from germline, CDR1 is SGDLS and CDR2 is YYNGEE. Between the trimmed V and J ends, which lost 0 bases and 0 bases, there was a span of 10 bases. The DNA of the CDR3 is TGTGCCAGCAGCGTAGACGGGACAAACTCCTACGAGCAGTACTTC. This sequence encodes CASSVDGTNSYEQYF.

The rearrangement joins TRBV18 to TRBJ2-5; 8 positions match TRBD1. The DNA end lines up better with TRBJ2-7; the J call may be wrong. The CDR3 has 16 amino acids. The germline CDR1 and CDR2 sequences are KGHSH and LQKENI. The CDR3 protein is CASSRPDRGPTTEQYF. The CDR3 DNA reads as TGTGCCAGCTCACGACCTGACAGGGGCCCCACCACCGAGCAGTACTTC.

This chain joins TRBV10-3 and TRBJ2-3, with 8 bases matching TRBD2. The length of the CDR3 is 13 residues. Germline-derived CDR1 and CDR2 are ENHRY and SYGVKD. The ends lost 10 bases at V and 5 bases at J; junction bases unmatched: 8. In DNA form, the CDR3 reads TGTGCCACCGGGGGGGGCGGCTTAGATACGCAGTATTTT. Translated: CATGGGGLDTQYF.

This chain links TRBV11-2 with TRBJ2-2, with 8 bases that match TRBD1. The CDR3 covers 18 residues. Germline trimming cut 3 bases from V and 2 bases from J; bases unmatched to any gene: 11. CDR1 is SGHAT, CDR2 FQNNGV, per germline. DNA for the CDR3: TGTGCCAGCAGCTTTAACGGACAGGGAGGTTCCAACACCGGGGAGCTGTTTTTT. Residues: CASSFNGQGGSNTGELFF.

This chain connects TRBV9 to TRBJ1-2; 7 positions agree with TRBD1. The CDR3 is 15 amino acids. Losses at the gene ends were 4 bases for V and 1 base for J; bases not matched to a gene: 7. Looked up from germline, CDR1 is SGDLS and CDR2 is YYNGEE. In nucleotides, the CDR3 is TGTGCCAGCAGCAAGGGGGCTGCAGTTAACTATGGCTACACCTTC. Residues: CASSKGAAVNYGYTF. Combining the CDR3 with reference TRBV9 and TRBJ1-2 gives the whole variable domain DSGVTQTPKHLITATGQRVTLRCSPRSGDLSVYWYQQSLDQGLQFLIQYYNGEERAKGNILERFSAQQFPDLHSELNLSSLELGDSALYFCASSKGAAVNYGYTFGSGTRLTVV.

This clone is a singleton in its sample. The rearrangement links TRBV27 to TRBJ1-3; D is possibly TRBD1 (5 bases). The CDR3 spans 14 residues. Germline V gene sequence: CDR1 MNHEY, CDR2 SMNVEV (reference sequence). Trimming shortened V by 5 bases and J by 3 bases, and 11 bases separated the two germline ends. The CDR3: CASSPRGSGNTIYF. CDR3 coding DNA: TGTGCCAGCAGTCCCCGGGGGAGTGGAAACACCATATATTTT.

The chain combines TRBV6-5 with TRBJ1-6; 11 bases fit TRBD1. CDR1 and CDR2 (germline): MNHEY, SVGAGI. The V and J ends lost 4 bases and 9 bases, in that order; junction bases with no gene match: 8. This CDR3 is built from 16 residues. CDR3 region: CASSSPGGTGGSPLHF. In DNA, the CDR3 is TGTGCCAGCAGTTCCCCGGGGGGGACAGGGGGTTCACCCCTCCACTTT.

This clone came up a few times. The chain recombines TRBV27 with TRBJ2-2; D unclear. With 5 bases removed from V and 0 bases from J, the gap between germline ends came to 7 bases. The CDR3 loop spans 14 amino acids. Germline loops: CDR1 MNHEY, CDR2 SMNVEV (reference sequence). CDR3 region: CASSLNSNTGELFF. CDR3 nucleotide sequence: TGTGCCAGCAGTCTCAACTCGAACACCGGGGAGCTGTTTTTT.

This clone occurred a few times. The chain has TRBV7-6 and TRBJ1-5; no clear D gene. The CDR3 has 15 amino acids. The germline V gene has CDR1 SGHVS and CDR2 FNYEAQ. The V end was cut by 1 base, the J end by 2 bases, with 9 bases between. The CDR3 nucleotides are TGTGCCAGCAGCTTAGAGGGCGGACGCAATCAGCCCCAGCATTTT. Encoded protein: CASSLEGGRNQPQHF.